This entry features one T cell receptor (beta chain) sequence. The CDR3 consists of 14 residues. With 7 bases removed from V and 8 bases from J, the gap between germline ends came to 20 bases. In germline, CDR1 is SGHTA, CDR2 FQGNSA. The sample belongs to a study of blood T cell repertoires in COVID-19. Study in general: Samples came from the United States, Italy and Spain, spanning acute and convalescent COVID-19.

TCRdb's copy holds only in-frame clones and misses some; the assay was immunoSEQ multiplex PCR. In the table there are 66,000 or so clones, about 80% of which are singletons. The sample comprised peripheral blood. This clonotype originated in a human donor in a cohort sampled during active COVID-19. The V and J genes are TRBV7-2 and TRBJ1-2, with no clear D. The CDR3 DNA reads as TGTGCCAGCAATTATCCAGGCTCAGGCGGGGGCTACACCTTC. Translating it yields CASNYPGSGGGYTF.